What follows are 11 T cell receptor beta chains derived from one specimen sequenced in a study of early T cells in non-severe SARS-CoV-2 infection. From the 5' RACE reads, TCRdb called clonotypes with MiXCR, one entry per CDR3 protein. There are over 55,000 distinct CDR3 sequences in the sample; about 10% occur only once, and about 9.4% lies in the top ten. The sample taken for sequencing was whole blood. The receptors were gathered from an adult who was a healthcare worker with PCR-confirmed SARS-CoV-2 infection or an uninfected control (not recorded which).

At least ten counts were recorded for this clonotype. This sequence joins TRBV5-6 and TRBJ2-5; 8 bases are a match to TRBD1. The CDR3 is made up of 15 amino acids. J was trimmed by 5 bases and V by 0 bases; bases with no gene match: 6. CDR1 SGHDT and CDR2 YYEEEE come from the germline V gene. The DNA of the CDR3 is TGTGCCAGCAGCTTGGGGGACAGGAAGGGGGAGACCCAGTACTTC. Amino acids: CASSLGDRKGETQYF.

This clonotype was observed many times. The V gene is TRBV5-1, the J gene TRBJ2-7; no firm D call. Germline V gene data show CDR1 as SGHRS and CDR2 as YFSETQ. This CDR3 region has 15 residues. Deletions cut 7 bases from V and 5 bases from J, with 22 bases between. The CDR3 DNA sequence: TGCGCCAGCCGCCGAGAGCCCCAAGAGGTCGACGAGCAGTACTTC. Encoded protein: CASRREPQEVDEQYF.

This clonotype has a count of ten or more. The chain combines TRBV20-1 with TRBJ1-1, with D possibly TRBD1 on 5 matching bases. Per germline, CDR1 DFQATT and CDR2 SNEGSKA (reference sequence). The CDR3 spans 15 residues. V lost 0 bases to trimming and J lost 5 bases, with 16 bases between them. This CDR3 reads CSARENRGWLTEAFF. The CDR3 coding sequence is TGCAGTGCTAGAGAAAATCGGGGCTGGCTGACTGAAGCTTTCTTT.

This clonotype appeared many times. This rearrangement joins TRBV3-1 to TRBJ1-2; D is unclear. Trimming left V 2 bases short and J 0 bases short, with 10 bases between. The V gene's germline CDR1 is LGHDT and CDR2 YNNKEL (reference sequence). The CDR3 covers 15 residues. The CDR3 bases are TGTGCCAGCAGCCAACTCACAGCCACTAACTATGGCTACACCTTC. Translation gives CASSQLTATNYGYTF.

There are a few counts of this clonotype. This rearrangement joins TRBV12-3 or TRBV12-4 to TRBJ2-4, with D unclear. The CDR3 has 14 amino acids. The germline V and J ends were trimmed by 2 bases and 3 bases, with 8 bases remaining between them. DNA for the CDR3: TGTGCCAGCAGTTTAAACGGCCACAAAAACATTCAGTACTTC. Its protein product is CASSLNGHKNIQYF.

This clonotype was detected many times. The rearrangement links TRBV29-1 to TRBJ1-3, with a weak D call TRBD1 (6 bases). The CDR3 is 15 residues long. Per germline, CDR1 SQVTM and CDR2 ANQGSEA. Trimming removed 6 bases from V and 0 bases from J, with 15 bases in between. The CDR3 loop is CSVRTVIASGNTIYF. The CDR3 DNA reads TGCAGCGTGCGGACAGTCATAGCCTCTGGAAACACCATATATTTT.

This chain uses TRBV5-4 with TRBJ2-3; 8 nucleotides agree with TRBD2. Per the germline V gene, CDR1 is SGHNT and CDR2 is YYREEE (reference sequence). J lost 3 bases, V lost 4 bases, and 4 bases had no gene match. The CDR3 spans 14 residues. The CDR3, as DNA: TGTGCCAGCAGCGGCGCTAGCGGGACAGATACGCAGTATTTT. This gives the protein CASSGASGTDTQYF.

There are a few counts of this clonotype. The J gene is TRBJ2-1, the V gene TRBV29-1, with D possibly matching TRBD2 (6 bases). The CDR3 length is 10 residues. V dropped 6 bases and J dropped 15 bases, with 15 bases sitting between them. CDR1 and CDR2 (germline): SQVTM, ANQGSEA. CDR3 DNA: TGCAGCGTCCCGGGGGTACAGTTGTTCTTC. It is translated as CSVPGVQLFF.

This clonotype has at least ten counts. The rearrangement links TRBV5-4 to TRBJ2-1; 9 bases align to TRBD2. Germline values: CDR1 SGHNT, CDR2 YYREEE (reference sequence). V was clipped by 2 bases and J by 5 bases; unmatched bases: 8. The CDR3 consists of 16 residues. The CDR3: CASSFGVAGENNEQFF. The CDR3 nucleotides are TGTGCCAGCAGCTTTGGGGTAGCGGGGGAAAACAATGAGCAGTTCTTC.

This clonotype was detected many times. This chain joins TRBV14 and TRBJ1-2, with TRBD1 matching 7 bases. V was clipped by 4 bases and J by 8 bases; unmatched bases: 13. CDR1 and CDR2 from the germline V gene are SGHDN and FVKESK. The CDR3 covers 15 residues. CDR3 DNA: TGTGCCAGCAGCCTTGACAGGGAAGAGTCATGGGGCTACACCTTC. It yields the protein CASSLDREESWGYTF.

This clonotype was seen many times. Here the CDR3 reads CASSLAGGYYGYTF. The DNA of the CDR3 is TGTGCCAGCAGCTTAGCCGGCGGATACTATGGCTACACCTTC. The chain joins TRBV7-2 to TRBJ1-2, with D uncertain. Germline loops: CDR1 SGHTA, CDR2 FQGNSA. This CDR3 spans 14 amino acids. V gave up 0 bases and J gave up 3 bases, with 8 bases separating them.